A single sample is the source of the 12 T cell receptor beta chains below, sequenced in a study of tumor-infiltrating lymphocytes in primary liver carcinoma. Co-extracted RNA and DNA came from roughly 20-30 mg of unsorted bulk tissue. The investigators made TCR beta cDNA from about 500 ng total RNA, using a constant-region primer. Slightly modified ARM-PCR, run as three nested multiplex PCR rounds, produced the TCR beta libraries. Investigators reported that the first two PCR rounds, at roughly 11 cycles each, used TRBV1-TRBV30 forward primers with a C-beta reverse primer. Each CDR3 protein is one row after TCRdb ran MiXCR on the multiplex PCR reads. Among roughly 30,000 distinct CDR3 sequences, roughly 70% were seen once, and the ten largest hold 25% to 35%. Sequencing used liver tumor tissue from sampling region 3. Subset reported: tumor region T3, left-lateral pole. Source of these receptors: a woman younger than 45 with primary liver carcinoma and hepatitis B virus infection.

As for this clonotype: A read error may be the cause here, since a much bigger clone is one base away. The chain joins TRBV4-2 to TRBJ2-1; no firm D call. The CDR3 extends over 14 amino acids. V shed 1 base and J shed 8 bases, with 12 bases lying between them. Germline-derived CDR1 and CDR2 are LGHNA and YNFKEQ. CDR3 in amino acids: CASSQAGPDYEQFF. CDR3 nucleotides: TGTGCCAGCAGCCAAGCTGGACCCGATTATGAGCAGTTCTTC.

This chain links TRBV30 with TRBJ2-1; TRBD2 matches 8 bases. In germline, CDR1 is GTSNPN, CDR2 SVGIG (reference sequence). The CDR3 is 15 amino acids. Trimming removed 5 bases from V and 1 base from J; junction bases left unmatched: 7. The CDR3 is CAWGLAGLSYNEQFF. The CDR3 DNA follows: TGTGCCTGGGGATTAGCGGGACTGTCCTACAATGAGCAGTTCTTC.

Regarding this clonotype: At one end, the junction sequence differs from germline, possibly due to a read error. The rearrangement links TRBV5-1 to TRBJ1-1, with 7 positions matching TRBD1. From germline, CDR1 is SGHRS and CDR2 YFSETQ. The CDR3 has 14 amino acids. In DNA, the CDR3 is TGCGCTAGCAGCTTAGGGACAGCGAACATTGAAGCTTTCTTT. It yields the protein CASSLGTANIEAFF.

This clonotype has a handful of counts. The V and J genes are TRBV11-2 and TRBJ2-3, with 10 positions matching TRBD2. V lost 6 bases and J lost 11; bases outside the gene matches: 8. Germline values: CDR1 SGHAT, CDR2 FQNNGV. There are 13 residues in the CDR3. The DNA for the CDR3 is TGTGCCAGCAGAAAGGGACTAGCGAATATGCAGTATTTT. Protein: CASRKGLANMQYF.

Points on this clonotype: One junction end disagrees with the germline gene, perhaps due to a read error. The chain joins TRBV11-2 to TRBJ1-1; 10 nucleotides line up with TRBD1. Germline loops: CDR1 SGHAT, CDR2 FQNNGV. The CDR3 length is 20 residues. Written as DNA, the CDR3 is TGTACCAGCAGCGCTCGTGACAGGGGGCACAAGAGGTGGAGTAACACTGAAGCTTCCTTT. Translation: CTSSARDRGHKRWSNTEASF.

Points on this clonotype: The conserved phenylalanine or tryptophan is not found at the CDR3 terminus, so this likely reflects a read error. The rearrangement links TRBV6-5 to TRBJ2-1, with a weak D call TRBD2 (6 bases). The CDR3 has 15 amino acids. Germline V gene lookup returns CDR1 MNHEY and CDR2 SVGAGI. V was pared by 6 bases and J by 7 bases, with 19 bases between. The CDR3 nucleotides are TGTGCCAGCAGGGGAGGAACCTCCAACCCTAATGAGCAGTTCATC. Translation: CASRGGTSNPNEQFI.

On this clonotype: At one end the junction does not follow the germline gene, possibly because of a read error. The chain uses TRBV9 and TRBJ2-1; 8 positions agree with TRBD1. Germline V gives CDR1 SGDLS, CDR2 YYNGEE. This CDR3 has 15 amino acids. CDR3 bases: TGTGTCAGCAGCGTAGAAGGACAGGGCCGCAATGAGCAGTTCTTC. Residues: CVSSVEGQGRNEQFF.

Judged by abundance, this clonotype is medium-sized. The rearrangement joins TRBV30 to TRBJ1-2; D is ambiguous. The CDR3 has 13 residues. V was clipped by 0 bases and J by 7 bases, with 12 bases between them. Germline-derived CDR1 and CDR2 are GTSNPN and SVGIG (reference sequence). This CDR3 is CAWSVDRGSGYTF. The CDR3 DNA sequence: TGTGCCTGGAGTGTGGATCGGGGTAGTGGCTACACCTTC.

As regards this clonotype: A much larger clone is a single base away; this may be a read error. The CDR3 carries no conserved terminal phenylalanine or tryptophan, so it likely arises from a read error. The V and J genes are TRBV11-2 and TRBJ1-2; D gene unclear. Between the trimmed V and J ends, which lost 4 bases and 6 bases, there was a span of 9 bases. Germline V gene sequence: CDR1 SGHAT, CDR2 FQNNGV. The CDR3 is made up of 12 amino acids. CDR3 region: CASSSSMDGYTL. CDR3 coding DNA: TGTGCCAGCAGCTCATCTATGGATGGCTACACCCTC.

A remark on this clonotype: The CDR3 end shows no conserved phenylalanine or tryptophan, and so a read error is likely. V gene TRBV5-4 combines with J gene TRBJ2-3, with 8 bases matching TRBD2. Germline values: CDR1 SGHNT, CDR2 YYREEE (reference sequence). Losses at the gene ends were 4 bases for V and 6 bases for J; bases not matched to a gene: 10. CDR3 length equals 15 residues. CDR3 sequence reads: CASSANRGLGDTQYS. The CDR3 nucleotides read TGTGCCAGCAGCGCGAATCGGGGACTAGGGGATACGCAGTATTCT.

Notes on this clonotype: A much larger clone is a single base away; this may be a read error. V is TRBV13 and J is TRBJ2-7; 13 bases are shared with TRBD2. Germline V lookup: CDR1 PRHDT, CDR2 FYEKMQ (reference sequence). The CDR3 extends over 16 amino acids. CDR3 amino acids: CVSSSDRTSGSPEQYF. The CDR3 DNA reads TGTGTCAGCAGCTCAGACAGGACTAGCGGGAGTCCCGAGCAGTACTTC.

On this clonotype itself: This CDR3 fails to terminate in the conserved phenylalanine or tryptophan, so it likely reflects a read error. CDR3 sequence reads: CASGLTSGSNEQYL. CDR3 DNA sequence: TGTGCCAGCGGCTTGACTAGCGGGAGTAACGAGCAGTACCTC. The rearrangement joins TRBV11-2 to TRBJ2-7; TRBD2 aligns across 12 bases. The CDR3 totals 14 residues. The germline V gene has CDR1 SGHAT and CDR2 FQNNGV.